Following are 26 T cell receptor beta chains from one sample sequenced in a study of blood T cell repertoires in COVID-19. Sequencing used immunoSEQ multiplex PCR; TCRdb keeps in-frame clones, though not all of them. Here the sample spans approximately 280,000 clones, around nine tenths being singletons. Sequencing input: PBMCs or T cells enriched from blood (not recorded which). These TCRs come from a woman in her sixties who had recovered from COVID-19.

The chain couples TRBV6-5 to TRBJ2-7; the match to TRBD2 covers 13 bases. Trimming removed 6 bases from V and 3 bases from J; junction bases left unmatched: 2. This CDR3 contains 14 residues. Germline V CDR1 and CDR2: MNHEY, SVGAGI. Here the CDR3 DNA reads TGTGCCAGCAGGGGACTAGCGGGGTACTACGAGCAGTACTTC. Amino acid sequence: CASRGLAGYYEQYF.

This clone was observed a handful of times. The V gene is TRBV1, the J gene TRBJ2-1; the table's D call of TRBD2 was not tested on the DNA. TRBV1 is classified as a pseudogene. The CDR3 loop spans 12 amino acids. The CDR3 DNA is TGCACCTTTTGGACTAGCGCTAATGAGCAGTTCTTC. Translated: CTFWTSANEQFF.

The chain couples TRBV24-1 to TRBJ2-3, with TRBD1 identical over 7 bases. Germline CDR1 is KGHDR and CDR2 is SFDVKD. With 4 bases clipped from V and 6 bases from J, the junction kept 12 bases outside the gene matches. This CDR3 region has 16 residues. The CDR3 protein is CATSDSITGAGDTQYF. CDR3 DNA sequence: TGTGCCACCAGTGACTCCATAACAGGGGCTGGGGATACGCAGTATTTT.

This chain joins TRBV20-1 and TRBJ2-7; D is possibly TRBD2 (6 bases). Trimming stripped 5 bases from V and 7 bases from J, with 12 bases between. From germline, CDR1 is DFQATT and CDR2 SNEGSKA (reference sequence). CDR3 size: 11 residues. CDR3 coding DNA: TGCAGTGCTCCCGATGCGGGGGAGCAGTACTTC. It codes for CSAPDAGEQYF.

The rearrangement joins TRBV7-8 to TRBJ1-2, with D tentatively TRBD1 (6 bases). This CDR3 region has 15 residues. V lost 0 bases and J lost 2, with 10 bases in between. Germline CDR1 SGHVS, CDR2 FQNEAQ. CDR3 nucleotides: TGTGCCAGCAGCTTAGCCGGGACAAAAAACTATGGCTACACCTTC. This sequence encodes CASSLAGTKNYGYTF.

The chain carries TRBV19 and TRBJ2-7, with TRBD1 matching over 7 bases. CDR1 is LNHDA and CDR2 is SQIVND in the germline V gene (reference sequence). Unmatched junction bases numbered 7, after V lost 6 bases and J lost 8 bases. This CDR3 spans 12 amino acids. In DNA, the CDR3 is TGTGCCAGTAGCGAAACGACAGGGAAGCAGTACTTC. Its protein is CASSETTGKQYF.

This chain's CDR3 is CASSQDRHLNTIYF. CDR3 DNA sequence: TGTGCCAGCAGCCAAGATAGACATCTAAACACCATATATTTT. This rearrangement joins TRBV4-2 to TRBJ1-3; D is uncertain. The ends were cut back, 0 bases at V and 6 bases at J, with 9 bases in the middle. The V gene's germline CDR1 is LGHNA and CDR2 YNFKEQ. The CDR3 length is 14 residues.

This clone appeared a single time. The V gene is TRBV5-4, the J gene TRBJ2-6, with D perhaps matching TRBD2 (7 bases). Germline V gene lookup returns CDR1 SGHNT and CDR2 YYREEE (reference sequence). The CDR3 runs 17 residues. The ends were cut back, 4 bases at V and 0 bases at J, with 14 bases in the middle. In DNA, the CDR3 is TGTGCCAGCAGCGCCGGGGGGCTAAGCTCTGGGGCCAACGTCCTGACTTTC. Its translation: CASSAGGLSSGANVLTF. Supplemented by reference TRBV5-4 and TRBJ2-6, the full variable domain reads ETGVTQSPTHLIKTRGQQVTLRCSSQSGHNTVSWYQQALGQGPQFIFQYYREEENGRGNFPPRFSGLQFPNYSSELNVNALELDDSALYLCASSAGGLSSGANVLTFGAGSRLTVL.

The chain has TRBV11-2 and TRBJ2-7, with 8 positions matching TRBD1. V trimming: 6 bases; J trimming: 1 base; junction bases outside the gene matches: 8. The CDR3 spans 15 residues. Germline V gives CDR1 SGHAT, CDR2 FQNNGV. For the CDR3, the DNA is TGTGCCAGCAGTCGAGGACAGGGACCTTCCTACGAGCAGTACTTC. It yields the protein CASSRGQGPSYEQYF.

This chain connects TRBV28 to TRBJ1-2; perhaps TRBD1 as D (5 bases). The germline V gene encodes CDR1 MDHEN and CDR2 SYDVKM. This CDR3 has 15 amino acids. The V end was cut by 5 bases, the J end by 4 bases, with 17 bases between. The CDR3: CASSDPAGGSYGYTF. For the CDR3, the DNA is TGTGCCAGCAGTGACCCGGCGGGGGGGAGCTATGGCTACACCTTC.

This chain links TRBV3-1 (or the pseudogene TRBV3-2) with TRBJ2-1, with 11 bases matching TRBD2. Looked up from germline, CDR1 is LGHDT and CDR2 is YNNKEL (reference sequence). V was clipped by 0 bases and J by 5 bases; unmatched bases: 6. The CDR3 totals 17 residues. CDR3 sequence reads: CASSQDRGTSGHNEQFF. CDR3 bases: TGTGCCAGCAGCCAAGATCGGGGGACTAGCGGACACAATGAGCAGTTCTTC.

The CDR3 nucleotides read TGTGCCAGCAGCGTCCACCAGAAATCCTATGGCTACACCTTC. Translating it yields CASSVHQKSYGYTF. The gene calls are TRBV7-8 and TRBJ1-2; D call uncertain. Germline CDR1 is SGHVS and CDR2 is FQNEAQ. CDR3 size: 14 residues. Trimming stripped 5 bases from V and 4 bases from J, with 14 bases between.

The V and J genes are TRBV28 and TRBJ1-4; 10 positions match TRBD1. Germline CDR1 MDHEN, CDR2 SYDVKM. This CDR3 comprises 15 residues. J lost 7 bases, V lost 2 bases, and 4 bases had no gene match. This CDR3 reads CASSLDGTGAEKLFF. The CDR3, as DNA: TGTGCCAGCAGTTTAGATGGGACAGGGGCTGAAAAACTGTTTTTT.

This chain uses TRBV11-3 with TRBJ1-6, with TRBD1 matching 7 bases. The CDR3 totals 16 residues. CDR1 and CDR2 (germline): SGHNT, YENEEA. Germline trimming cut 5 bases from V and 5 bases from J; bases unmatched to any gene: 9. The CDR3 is CASSRTLGTDNSPLHF. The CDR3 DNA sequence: TGTGCCAGCAGCCGAACACTTGGGACAGATAATTCACCCCTCCACTTT.

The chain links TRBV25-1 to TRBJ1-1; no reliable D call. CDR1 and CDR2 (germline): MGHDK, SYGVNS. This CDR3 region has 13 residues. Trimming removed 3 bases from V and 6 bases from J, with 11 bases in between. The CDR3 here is CASSDSLLPEAFF. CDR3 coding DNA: TGTGCCAGCAGTGACTCACTCCTTCCTGAAGCTTTCTTT.

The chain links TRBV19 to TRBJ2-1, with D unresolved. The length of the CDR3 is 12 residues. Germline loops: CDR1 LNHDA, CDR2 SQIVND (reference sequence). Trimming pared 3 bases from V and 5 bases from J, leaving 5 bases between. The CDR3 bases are TGTGCCAGTAGTATGAGTAACAATGAGCAGTTCTTC. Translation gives CASSMSNNEQFF.

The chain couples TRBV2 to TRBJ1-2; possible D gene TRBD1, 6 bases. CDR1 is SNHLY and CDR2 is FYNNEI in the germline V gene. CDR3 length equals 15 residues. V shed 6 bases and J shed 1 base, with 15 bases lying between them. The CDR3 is CASSYLTGDNYGYTF. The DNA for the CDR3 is TGTGCCAGCAGCTATCTGACAGGAGATAACTATGGCTACACCTTC. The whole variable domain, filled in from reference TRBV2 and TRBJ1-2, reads EPEVTQTPSHQVTQMGQEVILRCVPISNHLYFYWYRQILGQKVEFLVSFYNNEISEKSEIFDDQFSVERPDGSNFTLKIRSTKLEDSAMYFCASSYLTGDNYGYTFGSGTRLTVV.

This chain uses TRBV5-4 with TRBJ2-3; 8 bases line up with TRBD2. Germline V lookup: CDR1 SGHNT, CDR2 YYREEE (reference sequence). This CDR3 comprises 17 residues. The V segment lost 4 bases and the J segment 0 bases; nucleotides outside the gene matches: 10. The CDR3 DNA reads TGTGCCAGCAGCCTGATGGCGGGGGGACCTAGCACAGATACGCAGTATTTT. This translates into CASSLMAGGPSTDTQYF.

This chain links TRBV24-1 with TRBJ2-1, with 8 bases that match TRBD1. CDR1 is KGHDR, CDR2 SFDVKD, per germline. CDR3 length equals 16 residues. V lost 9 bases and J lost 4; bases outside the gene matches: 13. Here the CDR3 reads CATSGNRDRHYNEQFF. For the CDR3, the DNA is TGTGCCACCTCGGGAAACCGGGACAGGCATTACAATGAGCAGTTCTTC.

CDR3 DNA sequence: TGTGCCTGGAGTCAGTTCCTAGGGAACACCGGGGAGCTGTTTTTT. Its translation: CAWSQFLGNTGELFF. J is TRBJ2-2 and V is TRBV30; D gene ambiguous. Looked up from germline, CDR1 is GTSNPN and CDR2 is SVGIG (reference sequence). The CDR3 has 15 residues. V lost 2 bases, J lost 1 base, and 11 bases lay in between.

The CDR3, as DNA: TGTGCCAGTAGGCCCCCCTACGGGGGATACACTGAAGCTTTCTTT. The encoded protein is CASRPPYGGYTEAFF. V and J are TRBV19 and TRBJ1-1; the D gene is possibly TRBD1 (5 bases). V was cut by 6 bases and J by 3 bases, with 17 bases left in between. The CDR3 runs to 15 residues. Germline CDR1 is LNHDA and CDR2 is SQIVND (reference sequence).

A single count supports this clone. DNA for the CDR3: TGTGCCAGCAGCGACCGACCCGGGACTAGCGGGTACAATGAGCAGTTCTTC. Protein sequence: CASSDRPGTSGYNEQFF. V gene TRBV21-1 combines with J gene TRBJ2-1; TRBD2 was called by the table and not checked on the DNA. TRBV21-1 is classified as a pseudogene. The CDR3 extends over 17 amino acids.

The DNA for the CDR3 is TGTGCTAGTGGTTTGGGAAGACTCAAAGATAGCTCCTACGAGCAGTACTTC. Translation gives CASGLGRLKDSSYEQYF. The V and J genes are TRBV12-5 and TRBJ2-7; D not certain. Germline V lookup: CDR1 LGHNT, CDR2 FRNRAP. V dropped 1 base and J dropped 0 bases, with 16 bases sitting between them. This CDR3 spans 17 amino acids.

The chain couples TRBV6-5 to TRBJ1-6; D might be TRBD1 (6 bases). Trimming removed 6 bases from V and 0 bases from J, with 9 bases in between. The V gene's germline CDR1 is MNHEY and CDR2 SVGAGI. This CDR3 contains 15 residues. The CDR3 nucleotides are TGTGCCAGCAGGTTAGGGGGCTCCTATAATTCACCCCTCCACTTT. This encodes CASRLGGSYNSPLHF.

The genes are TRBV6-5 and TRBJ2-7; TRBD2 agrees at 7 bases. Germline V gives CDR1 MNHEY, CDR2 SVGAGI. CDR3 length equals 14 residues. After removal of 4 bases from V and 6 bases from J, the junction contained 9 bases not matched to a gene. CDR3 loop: CASSSTFSGSEQYF. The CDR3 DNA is TGTGCCAGCAGTTCCACTTTTAGCGGGTCCGAGCAGTACTTC.

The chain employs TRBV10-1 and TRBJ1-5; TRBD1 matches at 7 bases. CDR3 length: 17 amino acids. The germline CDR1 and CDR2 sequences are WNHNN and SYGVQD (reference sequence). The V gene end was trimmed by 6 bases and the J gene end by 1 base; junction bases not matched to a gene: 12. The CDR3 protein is CASRYFSDRESNQPQHF. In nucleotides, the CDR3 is TGCGCCAGCAGGTACTTCTCCGACAGGGAGAGCAATCAGCCCCAGCATTTT.